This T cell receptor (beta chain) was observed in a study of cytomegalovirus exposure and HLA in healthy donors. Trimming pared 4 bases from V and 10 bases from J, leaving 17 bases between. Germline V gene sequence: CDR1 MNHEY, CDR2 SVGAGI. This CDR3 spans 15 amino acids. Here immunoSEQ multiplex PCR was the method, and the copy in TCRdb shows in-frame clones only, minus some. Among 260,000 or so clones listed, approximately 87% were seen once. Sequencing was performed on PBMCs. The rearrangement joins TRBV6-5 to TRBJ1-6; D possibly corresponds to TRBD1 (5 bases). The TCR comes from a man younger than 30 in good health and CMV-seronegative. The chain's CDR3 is CASSLEDSEYSPLHF. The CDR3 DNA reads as TGTGCCAGCAGTTTGGAAGACAGTGAATACTCACCCCTCCACTTT.